Listed below are T cell receptor beta chains from one sample, sequenced in a study of vaccination effects on CD4 cells after COVID-19. Clones were read by immunoSEQ multiplex PCR, and TCRdb kept only the in-frame ones, dropping some. The data hold about 19,000 clones, with roughly 72% observed a single time. These receptors have no identified antigens. The input for sequencing was CD4+ T cells from PBMCs cultured with SARS-CoV-2 spike peptides, taken before COVID-19 vaccination. The receptors stem from a human donor who had a prior SARS-CoV-2 infection. Both conserved end residues are part of each CDR3. A D gene is named only where the DNA matches it firmly. Only some rows state a clone size, as once, few, many or a class for expanded clones.

v_call,clone_size,cdr3_length,d_call,j_call,cdr3_aa,cdr3_nt
TRBV10-3,.,18,.,TRBJ2-2,CAISDARTITSGTGELFF,TGTGCCATCAGTGATGCGAGGACTATCACCTCGGGCACCGGGGAGCTGTTTTTT
TRBV7-9,.,12,TRBD1,TRBJ2-7,CASSYRGYEQYF,TGTGCCAGCAGCTACAGGGGTTACGAGCAGTACTTC
TRBV6-5,.,14,.,TRBJ2-7,CASRQRGGSYEQYF,TGTGCCAGCAGACAACGAGGGGGGTCATACGAGCAGTACTTC
TRBV2,few,14,TRBD1,TRBJ1-2,CASSNSGGYYGYTF,TGTGCCAGCAGCAACTCAGGGGGCTACTATGGCTACACCTTC
TRBV6-2/TRBV6-3,once,14,.,TRBJ1-2,CASSYAGSIYGYTF,TGTGCCAGCAGTTACGCGGGCAGCATATATGGCTACACCTTC
TRBV9,once,14,TRBD1,TRBJ1-4,CASSRDRGQEKLFF,TGTGCCAGCAGCAGGGACAGGGGCCAGGAAAAACTGTTTTTT
TRBV6-1,.,14,TRBD1,TRBJ1-4,CASSDTGVPEKLFF,TGTGCCAGCAGTGATACAGGGGTGCCAGAAAAACTGTTTTTT
TRBV5-5,.,15,TRBD2,TRBJ2-7,CASSPSGRALYEQYF,TGTGCCAGCAGCCCTAGCGGGAGGGCCCTCTACGAGCAGTACTTC
TRBV29-1,.,15,TRBD1,TRBJ2-3,CSVSLRQGSTDTQYF,TGCAGCGTTTCACTCCGACAGGGAAGCACAGATACGCAGTATTTT
TRBV4-3,.,12,.,TRBJ2-1,CASSQELNEQFF,TGCGCCAGCAGCCAAGAATTAAATGAGCAGTTCTTC
TRBV6-6,medium-sized,17,TRBD2,TRBJ2-7,CASSHTGTSGRGYEQYF,TGTGCCAGCAGTCACACGGGGACTAGCGGGCGGGGATACGAGCAGTACTTC
TRBV9,.,14,.,TRBJ1-2,CASSVAISNYGYTF,TGTGCCAGCAGCGTAGCGATATCTAACTATGGCTACACCTTC
TRBV5-4,.,17,TRBD2,TRBJ2-3,CASSLVWTSGGEDTQYF,TGTGCCAGCAGCTTGGTCTGGACTAGCGGGGGGGAGGATACGCAGTATTTT
TRBV5-1,.,13,TRBD2,TRBJ2-1,CASSREANNEQFF,TGCGCCAGCAGTCGGGAGGCAAACAATGAGCAGTTCTTC
TRBV6-5,.,13,.,TRBJ1-1,CATAGGTNTEAFF,TGTGCCACCGCAGGAGGTACGAACACTGAAGCTTTCTTT